The clone carrying this T cell receptor beta chain has at least ten counts. This record belongs to a study of T cells after yellow fever vaccination. For the study at large: The fractions with low cell numbers were processed using SMART-Seq v4 Ultra Low Input.

The TCR cDNA carried a universal primer site and UMIs from 5'RACE template switching. TCRdb reprocessed the 5' RACE reads with MiXCR, giving one entry per CDR3 protein. Among 340,000 or so distinct CDR3 sequences, around 12% were seen once, and the ten largest hold more than 3%. The CDR3 sequence is 14 residues long. V was cut by 0 bases and J by 5 bases, with 14 bases left in between. In germline, CDR1 is DFQATT, CDR2 SNEGSKA (reference sequence). This clonotype was sampled from a man aged 18 to 30 who received the YFV17D yellow fever vaccine. The chain has TRBV20-1 and TRBJ2-7; no clear D gene. Specimen: CD4+ T cells sorted from PBMCs, collected 15 days after the yellow fever booster vaccination. Written as DNA, the CDR3 is TGCAGTGCTAGAGATCAGGAAAGGGCCGACGAGCAGTACTTC. It translates to CSARDQERADEQYF.